The source of this TCR beta chain is a study of spatial heterogeneity in lung cancer (dated by TCRdb to 2018 to 2020). Study-level background: More beta-chain than alpha-chain transcripts were consistently detected, likely reflecting higher beta-chain transcript abundance. In the raw uncorrected reads, each unique combination of TCR and UMI appeared on average more than ten times. TCR alpha and beta repertoires were quantitatively compared across multiple tumor regions, matched nontumor lung and blood in non-small cell lung cancer. Nonsynonymous mutation counts, determined by whole-exome sequencing of tumor tissue, were related to features of the TCR repertoire. Both alpha and beta chains were TCR-sequenced in around 230 tumor regions, around 65 matched nontumor lung samples and 56 PBMC samples obtained at surgery. What the study reported, not specific to this receptor: Ubiquitous expanded tumor TCRs were detected in blood more often at tumor resection than at routine follow-up. Additional single-cell paired TCR alpha and beta sequencing was considered necessary to confirm, at a functional level, the hypothesis that regional TCRs recognize regional mutations.

The library was made by 5' RACE. TCRdb names NextSeq 500 as the instrument used. The TCR library protocol attached a unique molecular identifier to each TCR cDNA molecule to allow correction of PCR and sequencing errors. Per the original workflow: Decombinator tools were used for TCR identification, UMI-based error correction and CDR3 extraction. TCRs above a frequency of 2 per 1,000, corresponding to the top 1% of the tumor frequency distribution, were defined as expanded. Each repertoire was subsampled 100 times to 5,000 TCRs, after which Renyi diversity was computed with the R vegan package. CDR3 similarity networks were built from amino acid triplet string-kernel similarity, connecting CDR3s with pairwise similarity above 0.82. The raw public reads went through TCRdb reprocessing: fastp at Q25, MiXCR clone calling, in-frame beta chains kept. Entries are consolidated by CDR3 protein sequence, retaining the most common genes and DNA. TCRdb's processing, not the authors' own work, is the source of the V and J calls. For this sample the table gives 55,000 to 70,000 distinct CDR3 sequences, of which about 6.3% were detected only once. The ten largest clonotypes hold approximately 14% of the sample.

V is reduced by 5 bases and J by 5 bases, leaving a spacing of 15 bases between them. For CDR1 and CDR2, the germline V gene lists SGHVS and FNYEAQ. Inclusive of the bounding cysteine and phenylalanine, the CDR3 is 14 residues long. Here the CDR3 DNA is all that survives: 42 bases in frame from base 1. The sample's time point label, in plain terms: sample taken at primary tumor resection. Samples were obtained from 65 to 90 patients with early-stage, untreated non-small cell lung cancer from the lung TRACERx cohort. TCR sequencing used whole RNA extracted from tumor and nontumor lung tissue, or from cryopreserved PBMC samples, without cell sorting. Only patients for whom sufficient RNA was available from at least two tumor regions were selected for TCR sequencing. A word on this clonotype: Its specific antigen is unknown. No qualities accompany the bases; no much larger clone lies one base away.

This sequence uses TRBV7-6 and TRBJ2-5, with the D gene uncertain. The input for sequencing was PBMCs, taken at surgery. The clonotype originates from a female donor with early-stage non-small cell lung cancer. The nucleotide sequence reads TGTGCCAGCAGCCCCGGCCCTACGCCTGAGACCCAGTACTTC. Protein translation: CASSPGPTPETQYF.